Following are 7 T cell receptor beta chains from one sample sequenced in a study of blood T cell repertoires in COVID-19. Assay: immunoSEQ multiplex PCR; the TCRdb copy retains only in-frame clones and omits some. The sample carries 270,000 or so clones, roughly four fifths recorded once. Material: PBMCs or T cells enriched from blood (not recorded which). These receptor sequences come from a man aged 45-65 years who had recovered from COVID-19.

This chain joins TRBV19 and TRBJ1-5; the D gene is possibly TRBD1 (5 bases). The V end lost 10 bases, the J end lost 9 bases, and 16 bases lay between the germline ends. Per the germline V gene, CDR1 is LNHDA and CDR2 is SQIVND (reference sequence). CDR3 size: 12 residues. CDR3 DNA: TGTGCCAACGGGTCCCGGGGGAGGCCCCAGCATTTT. The encoded protein is CANGSRGRPQHF.

This rearrangement joins TRBV5-4 to TRBJ2-7; 8 bases agree with TRBD2. CDR1 SGHNT and CDR2 YYREEE come from the germline V gene (reference sequence). This CDR3 contains 13 residues. Losses at the gene ends were 1 base for V and 4 bases for J; bases not matched to a gene: 1. This chain's CDR3 is CASSLRGRYEQYF. CDR3 coding DNA: TGTGCCAGCAGCTTGCGCGGGAGGTACGAGCAGTACTTC. The full variable domain, with the rest looked up from reference TRBV5-4 and TRBJ2-7, is ETGVTQSPTHLIKTRGQQVTLRCSSQSGHNTVSWYQQALGQGPQFIFQYYREEENGRGNFPPRFSGLQFPNYSSELNVNALELDDSALYLCASSLRGRYEQYFGPGTRLTVT.

The chain couples TRBV3-1 (or the pseudogene TRBV3-2) to TRBJ1-3; TRBD1 aligns across 7 bases. The V and J ends lost 3 bases and 5 bases, in that order; junction bases with no gene match: 7. The CDR3 runs 15 residues. CDR1 LGHDT and CDR2 YNNKEL come from the germline V gene (reference sequence). The CDR3: CASSHQTGRRNTIYF. The CDR3 DNA sequence: TGTGCCAGCAGCCACCAGACAGGGAGGAGAAACACCATATATTTT.

CDR3 coding DNA: TGCGCCAGCAGCTTGGAGGGGACAGCTAATGAAAAACTGTTTTTT. Translating gives CASSLEGTANEKLFF. The chain recombines TRBV5-1 with TRBJ1-4; the match to TRBD1 covers 7 bases. CDR1 SGHRS and CDR2 YFSETQ come from the germline V gene. This CDR3 comprises 15 residues. The V gene end was trimmed by 0 bases and the J gene end by 3 bases; junction bases not matched to a gene: 2.

The gene calls are TRBV19 and TRBJ2-5; D is perhaps TRBD1 (6 bases). Germline V gene sequence: CDR1 LNHDA, CDR2 SQIVND (reference sequence). The CDR3 totals 16 residues. Trimming took off 0 bases at V and 4 bases at J, with 15 bases between the two ends. CDR3 sequence (DNA): TGTGCCAGTAGTATAGAGCACAGGGCATACGGAGAGACCCAGTACTTC. Encoded protein: CASSIEHRAYGETQYF.

The chain joins TRBV11-3 to TRBJ2-2, with unresolved D. CDR1 SGHNT and CDR2 YENEEA come from the germline V gene. V was trimmed by 0 bases and J by 5 bases, leaving 13 bases between them. The CDR3 contains 16 residues. CDR3 loop: CASSLDPQPGTGELFF. The CDR3 nucleotides are TGTGCCAGCAGCTTAGATCCACAACCCGGGACCGGGGAGCTGTTTTTT.

This sequence joins TRBV7-9 and TRBJ1-5, with D maybe TRBD1 (5 bases). The germline CDR1 and CDR2 sequences are SEHNR and FQNEAQ (reference sequence). V was clipped by 5 bases and J by 7 bases, with 15 bases between them. The CDR3 has 14 residues. Here the CDR3 DNA reads TGTGCCAGCAGCGGCCCGGGGGACGGGCAGCCCCAGCATTTT. Protein product: CASSGPGDGQPQHF.